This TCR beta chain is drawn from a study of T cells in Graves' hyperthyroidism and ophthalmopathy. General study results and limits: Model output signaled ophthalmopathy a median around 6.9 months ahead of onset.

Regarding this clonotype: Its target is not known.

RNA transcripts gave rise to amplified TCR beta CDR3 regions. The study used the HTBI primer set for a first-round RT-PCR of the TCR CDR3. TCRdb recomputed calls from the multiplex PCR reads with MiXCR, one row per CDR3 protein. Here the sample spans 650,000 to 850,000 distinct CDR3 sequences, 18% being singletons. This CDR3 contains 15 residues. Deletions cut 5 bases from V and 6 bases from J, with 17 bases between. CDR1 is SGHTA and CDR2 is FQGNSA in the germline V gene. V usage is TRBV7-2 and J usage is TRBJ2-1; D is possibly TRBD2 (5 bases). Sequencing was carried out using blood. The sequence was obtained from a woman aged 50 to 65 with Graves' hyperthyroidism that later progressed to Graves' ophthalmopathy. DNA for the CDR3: TGTGCCAGCAGCCCAGAGGGCCAGCTAGGCAATGAGCAGTTCTTC. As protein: CASSPEGQLGNEQFF.